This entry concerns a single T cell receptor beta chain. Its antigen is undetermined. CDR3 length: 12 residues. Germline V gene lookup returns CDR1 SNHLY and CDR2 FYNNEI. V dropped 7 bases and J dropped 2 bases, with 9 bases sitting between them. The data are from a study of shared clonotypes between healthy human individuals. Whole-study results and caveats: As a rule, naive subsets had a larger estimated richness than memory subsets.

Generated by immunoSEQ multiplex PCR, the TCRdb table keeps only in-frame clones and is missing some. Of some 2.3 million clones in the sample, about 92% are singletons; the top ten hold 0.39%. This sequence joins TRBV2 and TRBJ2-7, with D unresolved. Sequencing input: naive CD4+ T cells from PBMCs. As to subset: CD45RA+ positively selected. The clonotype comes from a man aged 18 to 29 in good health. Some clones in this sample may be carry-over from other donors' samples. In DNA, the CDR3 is TGTGCCAGCAAACAGAGTCCCTACGAGCAGTACTTC. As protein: CASKQSPYEQYF.